This T cell receptor (beta chain) was captured in a study of beta chain features in type 1 diabetes. Study as a whole: Age, gender and cell yields were similar between patients and healthy donors. Across all samples, roughly 98,000,000 sorted cells were examined.

On this clone itself: Its specificity is not known.

Using CD45RO/CCR7/CD25/CD127/CD95/CD27, CD4+ naive, central memory, regulatory and stem cell-like memory cells were sorted. Expressed TCRB transcripts got sequenced, as all isolated RNA was reverse transcribed. The table came from immunoSEQ multiplex PCR; TCRdb's copy has only in-frame clones and leaves some out. The data hold 300,000 to 400,000 clones, with approximately 8% observed a single time. Broader study findings: Moderately but significantly shorter TCRB CDR3s were found in Type 1 diabetes patients in all four CD4+ subsets.

Sequencing was done on a sample of central memory CD4+ T cells from blood. The sequence came from a woman younger than 35 in good health.

The CDR3 DNA follows: TGTGCCAGCAGCCAGGGGGCAGCCTCAAGTCCACAAGAGACCCAGTACTTC. Protein: CASSQGAASSPQETQYF. The chain carries TRBV7-2 and TRBJ2-5; 8 bases match TRBD1. The germline CDR1 and CDR2 sequences are SGHTA and FQGNSA. The CDR3 has 17 amino acids. Losses at the gene ends were 5 bases for V and 2 bases for J; bases not matched to a gene: 13.